These 30 T cell receptor beta chains originate from one sample sequenced in a study of beta chain features in type 1 diabetes. TCRB transcripts that were expressed got sequenced, as all of the isolated RNA had been reverse transcribed. TCRdb keeps only in-frame clones here, not all; method: immunoSEQ multiplex PCR. The sample yields about 320,000 clones, approximately 15% seen once. What was sequenced was central memory CD4+ T cells from blood. All receptors derive from a man under 40 in good health.

This clone has only a few counts. The rearrangement links TRBV7-9 to TRBJ2-5; D could derive from TRBD1 or TRBD2 (5 bases each). V was clipped by 2 bases and J by 2 bases, with 9 bases between them. The CDR3 length is 14 residues. The germline V gene encodes CDR1 SEHNR and CDR2 FQNEAQ (reference sequence). The CDR3 spells CASSLRGVQETQYF. CDR3 nucleotide sequence: TGTGCCAGCAGCTTAAGAGGGGTTCAAGAGACCCAGTACTTC.

The gene calls are TRBV14 and TRBJ2-1; D not resolved. Looked up from germline, CDR1 is SGHDN and CDR2 is FVKESK. The V gene lost 0 bases and the J gene lost 7 bases, with 13 bases spanning the gap. The CDR3 has 15 amino acids. The CDR3 nucleotides are TGTGCCAGCAGCCAAGATGGGGAAGGGCTGAATGAGCAGTTCTTC. Encoded protein: CASSQDGEGLNEQFF.

The genes are TRBV5-6 and TRBJ1-1, with unresolved D. Germline CDR1 is SGHDT and CDR2 is YYEEEE. The CDR3 totals 14 residues. V was pared by 0 bases and J by 10 bases, with 16 bases between. The CDR3 DNA sequence: TGTGCCAGCAGCTTGGCGGGGAATGGAGTCGGAGCTTTCTTT. Encoded protein: CASSLAGNGVGAFF.

The chain recombines TRBV6-6 with TRBJ2-5, with D perhaps matching TRBD2 (6 bases). CDR1 is MNHNY, CDR2 SVGAGI, per germline (reference sequence). Trimming removed 2 bases at V and 5 bases at J, with 18 bases between. The CDR3 runs 16 residues. The CDR3 sequence is CASSYGSEGGEETQYF. CDR3 in DNA: TGTGCCAGCAGTTACGGGTCGGAGGGAGGTGAGGAGACCCAGTACTTC.

The chain has TRBV6-6 and TRBJ1-5; 7 nucleotides line up with TRBD1. Unmatched junction bases numbered 4, after V lost 5 bases and J lost 0 bases. Germline CDR1 is MNHNY and CDR2 is SVGAGI (reference sequence). CDR3 size: 15 residues. CDR3 in DNA: TGTGCCAGCAGTCGAGGGACAGATAGCAATCAGCCCCAGCATTTT. Protein product: CASSRGTDSNQPQHF.

The chain recombines TRBV11-2 with TRBJ1-1; 7 bases are shared with TRBD1. Unmatched junction bases numbered 5, after V lost 2 bases and J lost 5 bases. This CDR3 region has 14 residues. Germline CDR1 SGHAT, CDR2 FQNNGV. CDR3 DNA: TGTGCCAGCAGCTTAACAGGGGTTCGGACTGAAGCTTTCTTT. Its protein product is CASSLTGVRTEAFF.

This clone was observed a few times. The chain links TRBV25-1 to TRBJ2-3; 16 bases are shared with TRBD2. With V trimmed by 3 bases and J by 3 bases, 6 bases remained unmatched. CDR1 MGHDK and CDR2 SYGVNS come from the germline V gene. CDR3 size: 18 residues. CDR3 sequence reads: CASSDSGTSGRETDTQYF. The CDR3 DNA follows: TGTGCCAGCAGTGACTCCGGGACTAGCGGGAGGGAGACAGATACGCAGTATTTT.

The genes are TRBV19 and TRBJ2-1, with D perhaps matching TRBD1 (5 bases). Trimming cost V 0 bases and J 10 bases, with 13 bases left between them. Germline loops: CDR1 LNHDA, CDR2 SQIVND (reference sequence). The CDR3 has 14 residues. CDR3 DNA: TGTGCCAGTAGTATAGATCGTTGGGGCACGGAGCAGTTCTTC. Its protein product is CASSIDRWGTEQFF.

This sequence joins TRBV29-1 and TRBJ1-1, with D unresolved. The CDR3 runs 12 residues. Deletions cut 2 bases from V and 7 bases from J, with 11 bases between. Per germline, CDR1 SQVTM and CDR2 ANQGSEA. CDR3 nucleotide sequence: TGCAGCGTTGAATATCTCGGTGATGAAGCTTTCTTT. It encodes CSVEYLGDEAFF.

This clone was seen only a few times. The gene calls are TRBV19 and TRBJ2-5; a possible D gene is TRBD2 (5 bases). V lost 10 bases and J 3 bases, leaving 15 bases between the germline ends. Germline V gene sequence: CDR1 LNHDA, CDR2 SQIVND (reference sequence). This CDR3 contains 13 residues. The CDR3: CATKGRAEETQYF. The CDR3 DNA is TGTGCCACTAAAGGGCGGGCGGAAGAGACCCAGTACTTC. Filled out from reference TRBV19 and TRBJ2-5, the complete variable domain reads DGGITQSPKYLFRKEGQNVTLSCEQNLNHDAMYWYRQDPGQGLRLIYYSQIVNDFQKGDIAEGYSVSREKKESFPLTVTSAQKNPTAFYLCATKGRAEETQYFGPGTRLLVL.

This clone was found many times. This chain connects TRBV5-1 to TRBJ1-1; unclear D gene. The CDR3 loop spans 14 amino acids. Trimming pared 2 bases from V and 2 bases from J, leaving 10 bases between. Germline assignment: CDR1 SGHRS and CDR2 YFSETQ. CDR3: CASSLLDLNTEAFF. The CDR3 nucleotides are TGCGCCAGCAGCTTACTTGACTTAAACACTGAAGCTTTCTTT.

As to this clone: A much larger clone lies one base from this, so it may be a read error. The chain links TRBV5-4 to TRBJ2-7; D is tentatively TRBD1 or TRBD2 (5 bases each). The V gene's germline CDR1 is SGHNT and CDR2 YYREEE (reference sequence). CDR3 length: 13 residues. V lost 3 bases and J lost 4, with 11 bases in between. The CDR3 here is CASSWKEGYEQYV. The CDR3 DNA sequence: TGTGCCAGCAGCTGGAAAGAGGGGTACGAGCAGTACGTC.

The rearrangement uses TRBV5-4 and TRBJ2-5, with 9 bases fitting TRBD2. Germline CDR1 and CDR2: SGHNT and YYREEE (reference sequence). The CDR3 consists of 15 residues. J was trimmed by 5 bases and V by 0 bases; bases with no gene match: 5. The CDR3 sequence is CASSLGGRAMETQYF. The CDR3 bases are TGTGCCAGCAGCTTGGGCGGGAGGGCAATGGAGACCCAGTACTTC.

The chain links TRBV4-3 to TRBJ2-7; 11 bases agree with TRBD2. Germline-derived CDR1 and CDR2 are LGHNA and YSLEER. The CDR3 spans 15 residues. V was clipped by 3 bases and J by 3 bases; unmatched bases: 4. The CDR3 DNA reads as TGCGCCAGCAGCCACCCTAGCGGGGGGATCTACGAGCAGTACTTC. It codes for CASSHPSGGIYEQYF.

The rearrangement joins TRBV9 to TRBJ2-7, with 9 bases that match TRBD1. In germline, CDR1 is SGDLS, CDR2 YYNGEE. This CDR3 is built from 15 residues. V trimming: 0 bases; J trimming: 7 bases; junction bases outside the gene matches: 8. This CDR3 is CASSVEAGQGREQYF. The CDR3 coding sequence is TGTGCCAGCAGCGTAGAAGCGGGACAGGGTCGGGAGCAGTACTTC. Using reference TRBV9 and TRBJ2-7 for the parts outside the CDR3, the full variable domain is DSGVTQTPKHLITATGQRVTLRCSPRSGDLSVYWYQQSLDQGLQFLIQYYNGEERAKGNILERFSAQQFPDLHSELNLSSLELGDSALYFCASSVEAGQGREQYFGPGTRLTVT.

This clone has a handful of counts. The chain uses TRBV5-1 and TRBJ2-7; perhaps TRBD2 as D (6 bases). V was clipped by 4 bases and J by 0 bases, with 11 bases between them. CDR3 length: 14 amino acids. Germline values: CDR1 SGHRS, CDR2 YFSETQ. The CDR3, as DNA: TGCGCCAGCAGCGGGGGGAGCTACTCCTACGAGCAGTACTTC. Its protein product is CASSGGSYSYEQYF.

This rearrangement joins TRBV5-6 to TRBJ2-3; 12 bases match TRBD2. The J segment lost 5 bases and the V segment lost 4 bases, leaving 5 bases of the junction unmatched. Germline CDR1 is SGHDT and CDR2 is YYEEEE. This CDR3 contains 15 residues. CDR3 loop: CASSRLAGEVDTQYF. The CDR3 nucleotides are TGTGCCAGCAGCCGACTAGCGGGAGAGGTAGATACGCAGTATTTT.

The chain links TRBV29-1 to TRBJ2-4; D uncertain. The V gene lost 0 bases and the J gene lost 5 bases, with 32 bases spanning the gap. Germline loops: CDR1 SQVTM, CDR2 ANQGSEA. The CDR3 is made up of 21 amino acids. The CDR3 coding sequence is TGCAGCGTTGAAGATCTAAATCCATTTATGGGCCGGCCACGACCCGAAAACATTCAGTACTTC. The encoded protein is CSVEDLNPFMGRPRPENIQYF.

As for this clone: A far larger clone is just one base off, so this is likely a read error. The chain couples TRBV30 to TRBJ2-5; 12 bases map to TRBD2. This CDR3 contains 15 residues. Germline CDR1 is GTSNPN and CDR2 is SVGIG (reference sequence). V was pared by 4 bases and J by 6 bases, with 9 bases of the junction left unmatched. CDR3 in DNA: TGTGCCTGGAACGGGAAAGGACTAGCGGGACAGACCCAGTACTTC. It translates to CAWNGKGLAGQTQYF.

This clone was seen a handful of times. The chain recombines TRBV7-8 with TRBJ2-3; 9 positions agree with TRBD2. V dropped 1 base and J dropped 2; count of bases not matched to a gene: 4. Germline lookup yields CDR1 SGHVS and CDR2 FQNEAQ. The CDR3 length is 16 residues. The CDR3 nucleotides are TGTGCCAGCAGCTTAGTGAGCGGGGGGTTCACAGATACGCAGTATTTT. Amino acid sequence: CASSLVSGGFTDTQYF.

The chain couples TRBV11-2 to TRBJ2-2, with 7 bases aligning to TRBD1. Germline V gene sequence: CDR1 SGHAT, CDR2 FQNNGV. The CDR3 consists of 17 residues. The V segment lost 3 bases and the J segment 0 bases; nucleotides outside the gene matches: 7. This chain's CDR3 is CASSLNAGTANTGELFF. The CDR3 DNA sequence: TGTGCCAGCAGCTTGAATGCCGGGACAGCGAACACCGGGGAGCTGTTTTTT.

The chain uses TRBV28 and TRBJ2-7, with a possible D match to TRBD2 (5 bases). Looked up from germline, CDR1 is MDHEN and CDR2 is SYDVKM. V was clipped by 5 bases and J by 6 bases, with 11 bases between them. This CDR3 has 12 amino acids. The CDR3 DNA reads as TGTGCCAGCAGTCGAACTAGAGGCGAGCAGTACGTC. Translated: CASSRTRGEQYV.

This clone was seen a few times. The junction shows a germline mismatch at one end, possibly a read error. The chain uses TRBV7-7 and TRBJ2-3, with a tentative D call TRBD1 (5 bases). The CDR3 consists of 17 residues. CDR1 and CDR2 from the germline V gene are SSHAT and FNYEAQ (reference sequence). CDR3: CASSLGVRLSSTDTQYF. The DNA for the CDR3 is TGTGCTAGCAGCTTAGGGGTGCGACTTTCTAGCACAGATACGCAGTATTTT.

V gene TRBV7-9 combines with J gene TRBJ2-1; D is undetermined. Germline V CDR1 and CDR2: SEHNR, FQNEAQ (reference sequence). The CDR3 is 11 amino acids. V was clipped by 6 bases and J by 8 bases, with 8 bases between them. The CDR3 is CASSTIDEQFF. CDR3 coding DNA: TGTGCCAGCAGTACGATCGATGAGCAGTTCTTC.

The chain combines TRBV6-5 with TRBJ1-2, with D maybe TRBD1 (6 bases). CDR1 and CDR2 (germline): MNHEY, SVGAGI. CDR3 length: 12 residues. Trimming removed 6 bases at V and 6 bases at J, with 11 bases between. The CDR3 sequence: CASRRNRDGYTF. For the CDR3, the DNA is TGTGCCAGCAGACGAAACAGGGATGGCTACACCTTC.

The rearrangement links TRBV25-1 to TRBJ2-3; TRBD2 matches 7 bases. The germline V gene has CDR1 MGHDK and CDR2 SYGVNS. With V trimmed by 4 bases and J by 0 bases, 4 bases remained unmatched. The CDR3 loop spans 15 amino acids. The CDR3 loop is CASSGIAGSTDTQYF. The CDR3, as DNA: TGTGCCAGCAGTGGGATAGCGGGTAGCACAGATACGCAGTATTTT.

At least ten counts were recorded for this clone. For the CDR3, the DNA is TGCGCCAGCAGCCAAGGGAGGGTCGGGGGCCAGGGGTCCTACGAGCAGTACTTC. This translates into CASSQGRVGGQGSYEQYF. V gene TRBV4-3 combines with J gene TRBJ2-7, with D perhaps being TRBD1 or TRBD2 (6 bases each). The germline V and J ends were trimmed by 1 base and 1 base, with 20 bases remaining between them. Per germline, CDR1 LGHNA and CDR2 YSLEER. The CDR3 runs 18 residues.

This clone was recorded at least ten times. The rearrangement uses TRBV27 and TRBJ2-7; tentative D call: TRBD2 (6 bases). The CDR3 covers 14 residues. V lost 4 bases and J lost 6, with 16 bases in between. CDR1 is MNHEY, CDR2 SMNVEV, per germline (reference sequence). The DNA of the CDR3 is TGTGCCAGCAGTTCCCTAGCCGGGGGTCTCGAGCAGTACTTC. It specifies CASSSLAGGLEQYF.

This clone came up many times. The chain carries TRBV6-6 and TRBJ2-5, with a weak D call TRBD1 (6 bases). Trimming shortened V by 0 bases and J by 3 bases, and 8 bases separated the two germline ends. The germline V gene has CDR1 MNHNY and CDR2 SVGAGI (reference sequence). The CDR3 covers 14 residues. In nucleotides, the CDR3 is TGTGCCAGCAGTTACTCATCAGGGGAAGAGACCCAGTACTTC. It is translated as CASSYSSGEETQYF.

The chain carries TRBV4-3 and TRBJ1-2; D uncertain. V shed 0 bases and J shed 4 bases, with 12 bases lying between them. Germline-derived CDR1 and CDR2 are LGHNA and YSLEER. The CDR3 covers 15 residues. This chain's CDR3 is CASSQEPSILYGYTF. The DNA for the CDR3 is TGCGCCAGCAGCCAAGAACCCTCGATTCTCTATGGCTACACCTTC.